Shown below are 17 T cell receptor beta chains from a single sample sequenced in a study of cytomegalovirus exposure and HLA in healthy donors. The primer mix had 60 Vbeta and 13 Jbeta primers. The table came from immunoSEQ multiplex PCR; TCRdb's copy has only in-frame clones and leaves some out. Its clone listing holds over 100,000 clones. The sequencing input was PBMCs. All receptors come from a man in his forties in good health and CMV-seropositive.

The chain joins TRBV4-1 to TRBJ2-3, with 8 nucleotides matching TRBD1. Germline values: CDR1 MGHRA, CDR2 YSYEKL. The trim removed 4 bases at V and 4 bases at J, leaving 16 bases unmatched. This CDR3 is built from 18 residues. The CDR3: CASSRDYRGVPVADTQYF. CDR3 nucleotides: TGCGCCAGCAGCCGAGATTACAGGGGGGTTCCGGTCGCAGATACGCAGTATTTT.

This clone is identified as medium-sized (0.01 to 0.1%) from frequency. V is TRBV14 and J is TRBJ2-5; 12 positions match TRBD2. The length of the CDR3 is 18 residues. J gave up 0 bases and V 0 bases, and 5 bases lay outside the gene matches. The V gene's germline CDR1 is SGHDN and CDR2 FVKESK. CDR3 residues: CASSQDRLAGEYQETQYF. DNA for the CDR3: TGTGCCAGCAGCCAAGATAGACTAGCGGGGGAGTACCAAGAGACCCAGTACTTC.

V is TRBV5-6 and J is TRBJ2-7, with D maybe TRBD1 (6 bases). CDR3 size: 12 residues. Looked up from germline, CDR1 is SGHDT and CDR2 is YYEEEE. The V end lost 4 bases, the J end lost 4 bases, and 9 bases lay between the germline ends. CDR3 in DNA: TGTGCCAGCAGCCCTGGACAGTACGAGCAGTACTTC. Translated: CASSPGQYEQYF.

This chain links TRBV11-2 with TRBJ2-7, with 7 nucleotides matching TRBD2. V was clipped by 5 bases and J by 0 bases; unmatched bases: 7. Germline assignment: CDR1 SGHAT and CDR2 FQNNGV. The CDR3 length is 15 residues. The CDR3 spells CASSPWEGASYEQYF. CDR3 sequence (DNA): TGTGCCAGCAGCCCATGGGAGGGAGCCTCCTACGAGCAGTACTTC.

This rearrangement joins TRBV5-1 to TRBJ2-1, with 7 bases that match TRBD1. CDR1 and CDR2 from the germline V gene are SGHRS and YFSETQ. The CDR3 contains 14 residues. The J segment lost 1 base and the V segment lost 4 bases, leaving 2 bases of the junction unmatched. CDR3 coding DNA: TGCGCCAGCAGCCCGGGACAGTCCTACAATGAGCAGTTCTTC. Translation gives CASSPGQSYNEQFF.

DNA for the CDR3: TGTGCCAGCACCACAGACAGGGAAGACGAAAAACTGTTTTTT. Its translation is CASTTDREDEKLFF. The chain employs TRBV5-6 and TRBJ1-4; 7 bases match TRBD1. The trim removed 6 bases at V and 8 bases at J, leaving 10 bases unmatched. There are 14 residues in the CDR3. Germline values: CDR1 SGHDT, CDR2 YYEEEE.

V usage is TRBV19 and J usage is TRBJ1-1, with D uncertain. CDR3 length equals 13 residues. V dropped 7 bases and J dropped 2 bases, with 11 bases sitting between them. The germline gives CDR1 LNHDA, CDR2 SQIVND (reference sequence). CDR3 sequence (DNA): TGTGCCAGTATCGAGGGATTTAACACTGAAGCTTTCTTT. Translated, it gives CASIEGFNTEAFF.

V gene TRBV7-6 combines with J gene TRBJ2-2; perhaps TRBD2 as D (6 bases). This CDR3 has 14 amino acids. Trimming cost V 5 bases and J 1 base, with 8 bases left between them. The germline gives CDR1 SGHVS, CDR2 FNYEAQ. The CDR3 is CASSPGGNTGELFF. Written as DNA, the CDR3 is TGTGCCAGCAGCCCCGGGGGGAACACCGGGGAGCTGTTTTTT.

Of note for this clone: The sample has other DNA sequences that encode this CDR3 too. The genes are TRBV20-1 and TRBJ1-1, with no clear D. This CDR3 has 11 residues. The V end was cut by 6 bases, the J end by 1 base, with 6 bases between. CDR1 and CDR2 (germline): DFQATT, SNEGSKA (reference sequence). The CDR3 DNA follows: TGCAGTGCAAGACAGAACACTGAAGCTTTCTTT. Its protein product is CSARQNTEAFF.

The CDR3 DNA reads TGTGCCAGCAGCTTAACCCCTAGCGCATACACCCGAACCTACGAGCAGTACTTC. Amino acid sequence: CASSLTPSAYTRTYEQYF. V gene TRBV7-2 combines with J gene TRBJ2-7; a possible D gene is TRBD2 (6 bases). Germline V CDR1 and CDR2: SGHTA, FQGNSA. V was shortened by 2 bases and J by 2 bases, with 22 bases between the two germline ends. The CDR3 runs 18 residues.

CDR3 in amino acids: CATSRDEGKNTGELFF. The CDR3 DNA follows: TGTGCCACCAGCAGAGACGAGGGAAAGAACACCGGGGAGCTGTTTTTT. V is TRBV15 and J is TRBJ2-2, with a possible D match to TRBD2 (5 bases). Germline CDR1 is LNHNV and CDR2 is YYDKDF (reference sequence). This CDR3 is built from 16 residues. V gave up 0 bases and J gave up 1 base, with 9 bases separating them. Using reference TRBV15 and TRBJ2-2 for the parts outside the CDR3, the full variable domain is DAMVIQNPRYQVTQFGKPVTLSCSQTLNHNVMYWYQQKSSQAPKLLFHYYDKDFNNEADTPDNFQSRRPNTSFCFLDIRSPGLGDTAMYLCATSRDEGKNTGELFFGEGSRLTVL.

This sequence joins TRBV4-1 and TRBJ2-1; no clear D. The germline CDR1 and CDR2 sequences are MGHRA and YSYEKL. Trimming removed 1 base from V and 5 bases from J, with 12 bases in between. The CDR3 loop spans 15 amino acids. CDR3 protein: CASSQARAIDNEQFF. The CDR3 nucleotides are TGCGCCAGCAGCCAAGCTCGAGCGATCGACAATGAGCAGTTCTTC.

The V and J genes are TRBV6-1 and TRBJ2-2, with D perhaps matching TRBD1 (6 bases). With 8 bases removed from V and 0 bases from J, the gap between germline ends came to 13 bases. This CDR3 comprises 15 residues. Germline V gene data show CDR1 as MNHNS and CDR2 as SASEGT. DNA for the CDR3: TGTGCCAGCGACGCAGGGGTTTCGAACACCGGGGAGCTGTTTTTT. Translated: CASDAGVSNTGELFF.

The rearrangement uses TRBV5-1 and TRBJ2-7, with TRBD2 as a possible D gene (7 bases). This CDR3 is 15 amino acids long. Germline V gives CDR1 SGHRS, CDR2 YFSETQ. Trimming removed 0 bases from V and 7 bases from J, with 17 bases in between. The CDR3 DNA reads as TGCGCCAGCAGCTTGGGTGCGGGGGCCTCCGGAGAGCAGTACTTC. Its protein product is CASSLGAGASGEQYF.

V is TRBV11-1 and J is TRBJ2-7; D gene ambiguous. Germline loops: CDR1 SGHAT, CDR2 FQDESV (reference sequence). V shed 3 bases and J shed 6 bases, with 9 bases lying between them. The CDR3 sequence is 12 residues long. The CDR3 spells CASSFEATEQYF. The CDR3 DNA follows: TGTGCCAGCAGCTTTGAGGCGACCGAGCAGTACTTC.

The genes are TRBV28 and TRBJ1-3, with no clear D. CDR3 length equals 14 residues. CDR1 is MDHEN, CDR2 SYDVKM, per germline. Trimming shortened V by 3 bases and J by 0 bases, and 6 bases separated the two germline ends. CDR3 in DNA: TGTGCCAGCAGTTTCAGTTCCTCTGGAAACACCATATATTTT. Residues: CASSFSSSGNTIYF.

Turning to this clone: The junction shows a germline mismatch at one end, possibly a read error. V is TRBV15 and J is TRBJ2-3; D possibly corresponds to TRBD2 (6 bases). Germline loops: CDR1 LNHNV, CDR2 YYDKDF (reference sequence). The CDR3 has 18 residues. Written as DNA, the CDR3 is TGTGCCACCAGCAGCCAAACCGGGACTGGGTACGGCACAGGTACGCAGTATTTT. This sequence encodes CATSSQTGTGYGTGTQYF.